This T cell receptor beta chain emerged from a study of Ad26.COV2.S vaccination and SARS-CoV-2 variants. The CDR3 has 15 amino acids. Germline loops: CDR1 SGHNT, CDR2 YENEEA. V gave up 1 base and J gave up 2 bases, with 9 bases separating them. Sequencing was performed with immunoSEQ multiplex PCR; in TCRdb, only in-frame clones are kept and a portion is missing. The sample lists about 440,000 clones, roughly 87% occurring once. Treatment denoted: 19 received Ad26.COV2.S at low or high dose, single or two shots; about 5 received placebo; per-sample allocation not given. Vaccine and placebo recipients were sampled on day 63 after the first injection.

This specimen was peripheral blood, taken in a trial of Ad26.COV2.S vaccine versus placebo. The clonotype was recovered from a person between 18 and 65 years old who received the Ad26.COV2.S COVID-19 vaccine or a placebo. This chain links TRBV11-3 with TRBJ2-1; TRBD2 is a possible D gene (6 bases). The CDR3 spells CASSLGGLAYNEQFF. CDR3 DNA sequence: TGTGCCAGCAGCTTAGGGGGACTGGCCTACAATGAGCAGTTCTTC.